The 27 T cell receptor beta chains in this list originate from one sample, sequenced in a study of cytomegalovirus exposure and HLA in healthy donors. The PCR was carried out with 60 Vbeta primers and 13 Jbeta primers. Data came from immunoSEQ multiplex PCR; TCRdb stores just in-frame clones and leaves some out. The sample's table shows more than 95,000 clones. Source material: PBMCs. These receptors were collected from a young man in good health and CMV-seronegative.

The genes are TRBV5-1 and TRBJ1-4; 8 bases match TRBD1. This CDR3 contains 14 residues. Germline-derived CDR1 and CDR2 are SGHRS and YFSETQ. Unmatched junction bases numbered 6, after V lost 3 bases and J lost 8 bases. The CDR3 region is CASSSTGGSEKLFF. The CDR3 DNA reads as TGCGCCAGCAGCTCAACAGGGGGTTCAGAAAAACTGTTTTTT.

The V call is TRBV27, the J call TRBJ2-1; TRBD2 is a possible D gene (7 bases). The germline V gene encodes CDR1 MNHEY and CDR2 SMNVEV (reference sequence). The CDR3 is 14 residues long. V dropped 9 bases and J dropped 0 bases, with 12 bases sitting between them. The CDR3 sequence: CASRGAFSYNEQFF. CDR3 coding DNA: TGTGCCAGTCGGGGGGCTTTCTCCTACAATGAGCAGTTCTTC.

The rearrangement links TRBV27 to TRBJ2-2; the match to TRBD2 covers 11 bases. The CDR3 length is 19 residues. V shed 5 bases and J 4 bases; nucleotides not matched to a gene: 15. Germline-derived CDR1 and CDR2 are MNHEY and SMNVEV (reference sequence). This chain's CDR3 is CASSPLRGTSGYVTGELFF. In DNA form, the CDR3 reads TGTGCCAGCAGTCCCCTAAGGGGGACTAGCGGTTACGTCACCGGGGAGCTGTTTTTT.

V and J are TRBV5-6 and TRBJ2-7, with TRBD1 matching 8 bases. CDR3 length: 14 amino acids. Germline V lookup: CDR1 SGHDT, CDR2 YYEEEE. The trim removed 0 bases at V and 7 bases at J, leaving 6 bases unmatched. CDR3 sequence (DNA): TGTGCCAGCAGCTTGGGTCCCCAGGGGGCAGAGCAGTACTTC. Protein sequence: CASSLGPQGAEQYF.

The chain recombines TRBV6-5 with TRBJ2-7; weak D call: TRBD2 (5 bases). There are 14 residues in the CDR3. Germline V gene data show CDR1 as MNHEY and CDR2 as SVGAGI. Trimming removed 2 bases at V and 2 bases at J, with 10 bases between. The CDR3 DNA follows: TGTGCCAGCAGTTACGGCACCGGGGCCTACGAGCAGTACTTC. Its protein is CASSYGTGAYEQYF.

This sequence joins TRBV30 and TRBJ2-1; a possible D gene is TRBD2 (5 bases). V lost 2 bases and J 4 bases, leaving 12 bases between the germline ends. There are 14 residues in the CDR3. From germline, CDR1 is GTSNPN and CDR2 SVGIG (reference sequence). The CDR3 is CAWSLRGLYNEQFF. The CDR3 DNA reads as TGTGCCTGGAGTCTTAGAGGGCTTTACAATGAGCAGTTCTTC.

The rearrangement uses TRBV19 and TRBJ2-1; possible D gene TRBD1, 6 bases. Germline V gene lookup returns CDR1 LNHDA and CDR2 SQIVND (reference sequence). Trimming removed 6 bases from V and 2 bases from J, with 17 bases in between. The CDR3 runs 16 residues. The CDR3 loop is CASRALGTTTYNEQFF. CDR3 DNA: TGTGCCAGTAGGGCTCTCGGGACAACAACCTACAATGAGCAGTTCTTC.

The chain uses TRBV9 and TRBJ2-5; 8 bases agree with TRBD2. Per germline, CDR1 SGDLS and CDR2 YYNGEE. There are 17 residues in the CDR3. The trim removed 3 bases at V and 7 bases at J, leaving 17 bases unmatched. The CDR3 DNA follows: TGTGCCAGCAGCGCCGGGACTAGTGAAAAGTATTTGGGGACCCAGTACTTC. Amino acid sequence: CASSAGTSEKYLGTQYF. The full variable domain, rest sourced from reference TRBV9 and TRBJ2-5, is DSGVTQTPKHLITATGQRVTLRCSPRSGDLSVYWYQQSLDQGLQFLIQYYNGEERAKGNILERFSAQQFPDLHSELNLSSLELGDSALYFCASSAGTSEKYLGTQYFGPGTRLLVL.

V and J are TRBV6-1 and TRBJ1-5; TRBD1 agrees at 7 bases. The germline CDR1 and CDR2 sequences are MNHNS and SASEGT. CDR3 length: 15 amino acids. V was pared by 9 bases and J by 1 base, with 9 bases of the junction left unmatched. Written as DNA, the CDR3 is TGTGCCAGTGACAGGGCTAGGGGCAGCAATCAGCCCCAGCATTTT. Amino acid sequence: CASDRARGSNQPQHF.

The genes are TRBV7-8 and TRBJ2-7, with D perhaps matching TRBD2 (7 bases). Germline CDR1 and CDR2: SGHVS and FQNEAQ. The CDR3 is 15 residues long. Trimming cost V 8 bases and J 1 base, with 18 bases left between them. CDR3 bases: TGTGCCAGCCTCAGTACGCGGGGGCTATCCTACGAGCAGTACTTC. Translating it yields CASLSTRGLSYEQYF.

The V and J genes are TRBV10-1 and TRBJ2-2; 9 positions agree with TRBD2. V shed 3 bases, J shed 6 bases, and the junction held 2 bases outside the gene matches. From germline, CDR1 is WNHNN and CDR2 SYGVQD (reference sequence). The CDR3 has 14 residues. In nucleotides, the CDR3 is TGCGCCAGCAGTGACGCGGGGGGGCCCGGGGAGCTGTTTTTT. Translation gives CASSDAGGPGELFF.

The chain links TRBV5-1 to TRBJ1-4; no reliable D call. This CDR3 contains 15 residues. Germline CDR1 and CDR2: SGHRS and YFSETQ. Trimming left V 4 bases short and J 1 base short, with 11 bases between. The CDR3: CASSQSGITNEKLFF. DNA for the CDR3: TGCGCCAGCAGCCAATCAGGCATAACTAATGAAAAACTGTTTTTT.

This chain uses TRBV19 with TRBJ2-3; possible D gene TRBD2, 6 bases. This CDR3 is built from 14 residues. Germline CDR1 and CDR2: LNHDA and SQIVND (reference sequence). The V end lost 8 bases, the J end lost 5 bases, and 17 bases lay between the germline ends. CDR3 in DNA: TGTGCCAGTCGCGTTAGCGGACTCGTAGATACGCAGTATTTT. The encoded protein is CASRVSGLVDTQYF. Filled out from reference TRBV19 and TRBJ2-3, the complete variable domain reads DGGITQSPKYLFRKEGQNVTLSCEQNLNHDAMYWYRQDPGQGLRLIYYSQIVNDFQKGDIAEGYSVSREKKESFPLTVTSAQKNPTAFYLCASRVSGLVDTQYFGPGTRLTVL.

The V call is TRBV15, the J call TRBJ2-1, with TRBD1 matching over 11 bases. Germline-derived CDR1 and CDR2 are LNHNV and YYDKDF (reference sequence). This CDR3 has 15 amino acids. The junction had 6 bases not matched to a gene; V was cut back by 3 bases and J by 8 bases. The CDR3 here is CATSRVPGQGDEQFF. In DNA form, the CDR3 reads TGTGCCACCAGCAGGGTTCCGGGACAGGGGGATGAGCAGTTCTTC.

The gene calls are TRBV28 and TRBJ1-2; D remains ambiguous. Germline loops: CDR1 MDHEN, CDR2 SYDVKM. Trimming cost V 2 bases and J 4 bases, with 8 bases left between them. The CDR3 loop spans 13 amino acids. The CDR3 sequence: CASSLLTAYGYTF. In nucleotides, the CDR3 is TGTGCCAGCAGTTTACTTACAGCCTATGGCTACACCTTC.

The chain links TRBV18 to TRBJ1-2, with 7 bases identical to TRBD1. Germline lookup yields CDR1 KGHSH and CDR2 LQKENI. Trimming removed 3 bases from V and 8 bases from J; junction bases left unmatched: 6. The CDR3 loop spans 13 amino acids. DNA of the CDR3: TGTGCCAGCTCACCGCCGACAGGGTACGGCTACACCTTC. It translates to CASSPPTGYGYTF.

On this clone itself: The same CDR3 can be traced to other DNA sequences in this sample. V and J are TRBV30 and TRBJ2-1; TRBD2 agrees at 11 bases. This CDR3 contains 14 residues. Unmatched junction bases numbered 13, after V lost 8 bases and J lost 10 bases. Germline CDR1 reads GTSNPN; CDR2 reads SVGIG (reference sequence). The CDR3 bases are TGTGCCCGGGGGGTAGCGGGAGGGGGGGGAGAGCAGTTCTTC. It is translated as CARGVAGGGGEQFF.

The chain couples TRBV9 to TRBJ1-1; tentatively, D is TRBD1 (5 bases). V was shortened by 3 bases and J by 6 bases, with 12 bases between the two germline ends. CDR1 SGDLS and CDR2 YYNGEE come from the germline V gene. The CDR3 is made up of 13 amino acids. CDR3 nucleotides: TGTGCCAGCAGCGAGCGGGGGAGGTCTGAAGCTTTCTTT. Translation gives CASSERGRSEAFF.

The chain has TRBV9 and TRBJ2-7, with D possibly matching TRBD1 (6 bases). This CDR3 is built from 15 residues. The V gene's germline CDR1 is SGDLS and CDR2 YYNGEE. Trimming left V 0 bases short and J 3 bases short, with 13 bases between. The CDR3 nucleotides read TGTGCCAGCAGCGTAGGTGGAACAGGGAACTACGAGCAGTACTTC. Residues: CASSVGGTGNYEQYF.

The rearrangement joins TRBV7-3 to TRBJ2-7; D is perhaps TRBD1 (5 bases). CDR1 is SGHTA, CDR2 FQGTGA, per germline. Trimming took off 5 bases at V and 5 bases at J, with 19 bases between the two ends. The CDR3 length is 15 residues. DNA of the CDR3: TGTGCCAGCAGCCCTGGCAGGGTGGGTATCGACGAGCAGTACTTC. Protein product: CASSPGRVGIDEQYF.

This chain links TRBV18 with TRBJ2-7; TRBD1 might be the D (6 bases). V lost 2 bases, J lost 2 bases, and 13 bases lay in between. Germline loops: CDR1 KGHSH, CDR2 LQKENI. The CDR3 contains 15 residues. The CDR3 is CASSPSPGTTYEQYF. The CDR3 nucleotides read TGTGCCAGCTCACCATCCCCCGGGACAACCTACGAGCAGTACTTC.

The chain joins TRBV4-1 to TRBJ1-5; D gene uncertain. The germline CDR1 and CDR2 sequences are MGHRA and YSYEKL. CDR3 length: 14 residues. The V end was cut by 0 bases, the J end by 4 bases, with 7 bases between. The chain's CDR3 is CASSQDGDNQPQHF. Written as DNA, the CDR3 is TGCGCCAGCAGCCAAGACGGGGATAATCAGCCCCAGCATTTT.

The chain couples TRBV5-1 to TRBJ2-7; TRBD2 matches 9 bases. The CDR3 is 14 residues long. J lost 4 bases, V lost 7 bases, and 9 bases had no gene match. Germline V lookup: CDR1 SGHRS, CDR2 YFSETQ. The CDR3 sequence is CASSGGLAGYEQYF. In DNA, the CDR3 is TGCGCCAGCTCGGGGGGACTAGCAGGTTACGAGCAGTACTTC. The variable domain in full, with the rest retrieved from reference TRBV5-1 and TRBJ2-7, is KAGVTQTPRYLIKTRGQQVTLSCSPISGHRSVSWYQQTPGQGLQFLFEYFSETQRNKGNFPGRFSGRQFSNSRSEMNVSTLELGDSALYLCASSGGLAGYEQYFGPGTRLTVT.

The J gene is TRBJ2-7, the V gene TRBV27; D possibly corresponds to TRBD1 (6 bases). The germline gives CDR1 MNHEY, CDR2 SMNVEV (reference sequence). The CDR3 contains 14 residues. The V end was cut by 5 bases, the J end by 0 bases, with 11 bases between. The CDR3 sequence is CASSGGRSSYEQYF. The CDR3 DNA follows: TGTGCCAGCAGTGGGGGCAGGAGCTCCTACGAGCAGTACTTC.

This chain uses TRBV9 with TRBJ1-2; D may be TRBD1 (6 bases). The CDR3 spans 17 residues. Trimming removed 3 bases at V and 4 bases at J, with 22 bases between. Germline CDR1 and CDR2: SGDLS and YYNGEE. The CDR3 region has the DNA TGTGCCAGCAGCGCCCGGACAGCTCAAGCCCTAGGCTATGGCTACACCTTC. Amino acids: CASSARTAQALGYGYTF.

Of note for this clone: Other DNA sequences in this sample translate to the same CDR3. This chain links TRBV5-1 with TRBJ1-2; the match to TRBD1 covers 7 bases. There are 14 residues in the CDR3. Germline CDR1 SGHRS, CDR2 YFSETQ. J was trimmed by 2 bases and V by 0 bases; bases with no gene match: 1. The CDR3 nucleotides read TGCGCCAGCAGCTTGGCGGGACAGAACTATGGCTACACCTTC. As protein: CASSLAGQNYGYTF.

The chain couples TRBV2 to TRBJ2-3; no firm D call. Trimming cost V 7 bases and J 2 bases, with 10 bases left between them. The CDR3 runs 13 residues. The germline CDR1 and CDR2 sequences are SNHLY and FYNNEI. As DNA, the CDR3 is TGTGCCAGCAACCGGGTCCTCACAGATACGCAGTATTTT. Residues: CASNRVLTDTQYF. The full variable domain, completed using reference TRBV2 and TRBJ2-3, is EPEVTQTPSHQVTQMGQEVILRCVPISNHLYFYWYRQILGQKVEFLVSFYNNEISEKSEIFDDQFSVERPDGSNFTLKIRSTKLEDSAMYFCASNRVLTDTQYFGPGTRLTVL.